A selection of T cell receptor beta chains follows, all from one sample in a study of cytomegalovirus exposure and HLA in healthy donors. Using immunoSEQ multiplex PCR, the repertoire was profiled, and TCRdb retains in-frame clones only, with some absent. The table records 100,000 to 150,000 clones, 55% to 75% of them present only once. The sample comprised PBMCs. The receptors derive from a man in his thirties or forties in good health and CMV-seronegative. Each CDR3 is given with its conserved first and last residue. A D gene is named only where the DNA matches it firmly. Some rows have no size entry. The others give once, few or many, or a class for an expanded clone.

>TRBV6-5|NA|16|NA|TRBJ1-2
TGTGCCAGCAGTTACTCGTGGGAGGGGGATGTCTATGGCTACACCTTC
CASSYSWEGDVYGYTF
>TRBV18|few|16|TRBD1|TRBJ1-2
TGTGCCAGCTCACTCGGGACAGGGCCTCTAAACTATGGCTACACCTTC
CASSLGTGPLNYGYTF
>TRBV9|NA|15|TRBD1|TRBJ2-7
TGTGCCAGCAGCGTAGTAGACAGGGGTATGATCGAGCAGTACTTC
CASSVVDRGMIEQYF
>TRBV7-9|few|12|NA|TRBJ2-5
TGTGCCAGCAGGTACACCCTCGGGAAGCAGTACTTC
CASRYTLGKQYF
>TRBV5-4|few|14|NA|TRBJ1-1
TGTGCCAGCAGCATTAATTCCGGGAGCACTGAAGCTTTCTTT
CASSINSGSTEAFF
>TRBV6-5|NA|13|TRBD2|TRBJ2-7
TGTGCCAGCTTAACTAGCGGGGGCCACGAGCAGTACTTC
CASLTSGGHEQYF
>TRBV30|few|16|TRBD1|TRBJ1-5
TGTGCCTGGATTCCTGTTGGGACAGGGTTTAATCAGCCCCAGCATTTT
CAWIPVGTGFNQPQHF
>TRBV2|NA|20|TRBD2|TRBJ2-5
TGTGCCAGCACACGACCCGCGGGGGGGATAAAACAATCCGAACAAGAGACCCAGTACTTC
CASTRPAGGIKQSEQETQYF
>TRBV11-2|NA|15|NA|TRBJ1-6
TGCGCCAGCAGCTTAGACACCGGGTGGATCTCACCCCTCCACTTT
CASSLDTGWISPLHF
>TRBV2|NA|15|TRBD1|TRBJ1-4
TGTGCCAGCAGATACTCCGGGACAGACTATGAAAAACTGTTTTTT
CASRYSGTDYEKLFF
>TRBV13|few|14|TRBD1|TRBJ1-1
TGTGCCAGCAGCTCTTCGGGACAGCCGACTGAAGCTTTCTTT
CASSSSGQPTEAFF
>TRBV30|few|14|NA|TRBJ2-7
TGTGCCTGGAGTTACCGGGACAACTCCTACGAGCAGTACTTC
CAWSYRDNSYEQYF
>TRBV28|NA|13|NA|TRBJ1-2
TGTGCCAGCAGTCCCACAGGGTCCTATGGCTACACCTTC
CASSPTGSYGYTF
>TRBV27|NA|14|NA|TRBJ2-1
TGTGCCAGCAACGGTCGGTCAGGGCTCAATGAGCAGTTCTTC
CASNGRSGLNEQFF
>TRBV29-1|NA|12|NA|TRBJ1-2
TGCAGCGTTGACTTATGGGGGCATGGCTACACCTTC
CSVDLWGHGYTF
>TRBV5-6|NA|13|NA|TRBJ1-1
TGTGCCAGCAGCTCGGACATTGGGGTTGAAGCTTTCTTT
CASSSDIGVEAFF
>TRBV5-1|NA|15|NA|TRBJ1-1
TGCGCCAGCAGCTTTTCTCCCGGGGAGAACACTGAAGCTTTCTTT
CASSFSPGENTEAFF
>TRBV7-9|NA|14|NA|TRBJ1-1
TGTGCCAGCAGCTCGCAGGGCGTACGCACTGAAGCTTTCTTT
CASSSQGVRTEAFF
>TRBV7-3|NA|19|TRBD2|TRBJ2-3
TGTGCCAGCAGCTCAGGGAGGTTTAGCGGGGGGAAGAGCACAGATACGCAGTATTTT
CASSSGRFSGGKSTDTQYF
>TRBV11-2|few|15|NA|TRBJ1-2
TGTGCCAGCAGCCCCCGGCGGACAGATGGTCATGGCTACACCTTC
CASSPRRTDGHGYTF
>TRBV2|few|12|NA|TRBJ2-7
TGTGCCAGCAGTGGGAGAAACTACGAGCAGTACTTC
CASSGRNYEQYF